This T cell receptor beta chain was sequenced during a study of blood T cells in healthy people across ages. Then a second PCR, running about 6 to 11 cycles, was carried out with a sample-barcoded 5' primer and a J-beta primer mix. TCRdb re-called the 5' RACE reads through MiXCR, storing one row per CDR3 protein. This sample yields 550,000 to 800,000 distinct CDR3 sequences, of which about 30% are seen a single time; 15% belongs to the top ten. Regarding the study as a whole: A roughly linear age-dependent decrease characterized TCR beta diversity per million T cells. The unsorted PBMCs prevented any conclusive comparison of naive versus antigen-experienced cells.

CDR1 is SGHVS, CDR2 FNYEAQ, per germline. J was trimmed by 8 bases and V by 5 bases; bases with no gene match: 8. The CDR3 extends over 15 amino acids. This clonotype has a count of ten or more. Its matching antigen is unknown. Isolation yielded PBMCs, at least 6.5 million per sample, in every case. The authors extracted at least 6 micrograms of total RNA per sample. Sequencing input: blood. The receptor was isolated from a woman of 80 years or more in good health. The chain joins TRBV7-6 to TRBJ2-1; 11 bases are shared with TRBD2. As DNA, the CDR3 is TGTGCCAGCAGCCGGAGGTCACTAGCGGGGGATGAGCAGTTCTTC. Its translation is CASSRRSLAGDEQFF.